The rows below give T cell receptor beta chains drawn from one sample of a study of vaccination effects on CD4 cells after COVID-19. The antigens of these receptors remain unknown. Measured with immunoSEQ multiplex PCR; TCRdb has only the in-frame clones, and not every one. The sample includes 30,000 to 40,000 clones, approximately 75% of them seen just once. Sample: CD4+ T cells from PBMCs cultured with HCoV-229E spike peptides, taken after COVID-19 vaccination. These receptors originate from a human donor who received a COVID-19 vaccine. Each CDR3 is given with its conserved first and last residue. D genes are given only for firm matches. A clone size is listed for some rows: how often the clone was seen (once, few, many), or a class if it is expanded.

j_call: TRBJ1-1; v_call: TRBV9; d_call: .; clone_size: .; cdr3_aa: CASSVWDRDGYKGAFF; cdr3_nt: TGTGCCAGCAGCGTATGGGACCGAGACGGTTATAAGGGAGCTTTCTTT
j_call: TRBJ2-5; v_call: TRBV18; d_call: .; clone_size: few; cdr3_aa: CASSPKETQYF; cdr3_nt: TGTGCCAGCTCACCTAAGGAGACCCAGTACTTC
j_call: TRBJ1-2; v_call: TRBV19; d_call: .; clone_size: .; cdr3_aa: CASSRQLYGYTF; cdr3_nt: TGTGCCAGTAGTAGGCAGCTTTATGGCTACACCTTC
j_call: TRBJ2-3; v_call: TRBV10-1; d_call: .; clone_size: few; cdr3_aa: CASRGITDTQYF; cdr3_nt: TGCGCCAGCAGAGGGATTACAGATACGCAGTATTTT
j_call: TRBJ2-1; v_call: TRBV3-1/TRBV3-2; d_call: .; clone_size: .; cdr3_aa: CASSRDRSSYNEQFF; cdr3_nt: TGTGCCAGCAGCCGGGACCGTAGCTCCTACAATGAGCAGTTCTTC
j_call: TRBJ2-7; v_call: TRBV7-2; d_call: .; clone_size: .; cdr3_aa: CASSHPATEQYF; cdr3_nt: TGTGCCAGCAGCCACCCAGCTACTGAGCAGTACTTC
j_call: TRBJ1-2; v_call: TRBV5-4; d_call: .; clone_size: .; cdr3_aa: CASSLLVRLNTHRYGYTF; cdr3_nt: TGTGCCAGCAGCTTGTTAGTCCGTTTAAACACGCATCGCTATGGCTACACCTTC
j_call: TRBJ2-7; v_call: TRBV9; d_call: TRBD2; clone_size: .; cdr3_aa: CASSKTIAGGPREQYF; cdr3_nt: TGTGCCAGCAGCAAAACCATAGCGGGAGGGCCGAGGGAGCAGTACTTC
j_call: TRBJ2-2; v_call: TRBV2; d_call: .; clone_size: .; cdr3_aa: CASSEYLTGELFF; cdr3_nt: TGTGCCAGCAGTGAATATCTCACCGGGGAGCTGTTTTTT
j_call: TRBJ2-1; v_call: TRBV7-2; d_call: TRBD2; clone_size: .; cdr3_aa: CASSLSTSGGLEQFF; cdr3_nt: TGTGCCAGCAGCTTATCGACTAGCGGGGGTCTTGAGCAGTTCTTC
j_call: TRBJ1-2; v_call: TRBV2; d_call: .; clone_size: .; cdr3_aa: CASSDMGDGYTF; cdr3_nt: TGTGCCAGCAGTGATATGGGGGATGGCTACACCTTC
j_call: TRBJ2-1; v_call: TRBV5-1; d_call: .; clone_size: once; cdr3_aa: CASSSGEFSVRGEQFF; cdr3_nt: TGCGCCAGCAGCTCGGGGGAGTTCTCGGTAAGAGGTGAGCAGTTCTTC
j_call: TRBJ1-2; v_call: TRBV5-6; d_call: .; clone_size: few; cdr3_aa: CASSLKDINYGYTF; cdr3_nt: TGTGCCAGCAGCTTGAAGGACATAAACTATGGCTACACCTTC
j_call: TRBJ2-7; v_call: TRBV7-8; d_call: .; clone_size: .; cdr3_aa: CASSLDQRKGEQYF; cdr3_nt: TGTGCCAGCAGCTTAGATCAGCGGAAAGGCGAGCAGTACTTC
j_call: TRBJ1-2; v_call: TRBV3-1/TRBV3-2; d_call: .; clone_size: .; cdr3_aa: CASSQDLEGANYGYTF; cdr3_nt: TGTGCCAGCAGCCAAGATCTGGAGGGGGCTAACTATGGCTACACCTTC
j_call: TRBJ1-2; v_call: TRBV6-5; d_call: TRBD1; clone_size: .; cdr3_aa: CASSYLTGGAVTFF; cdr3_nt: TGTGCCAGCAGTTACCTAACAGGGGGCGCGGTCACCTTCTTC
j_call: TRBJ2-5; v_call: TRBV6-5; d_call: .; clone_size: .; cdr3_aa: CASSRREKETQYF; cdr3_nt: TGTGCCAGCAGCCGACGCGAGAAAGAGACCCAGTACTTC
j_call: TRBJ1-4; v_call: TRBV6-5; d_call: .; clone_size: .; cdr3_aa: CASRDTGFGQLFF; cdr3_nt: TGTGCCAGCAGGGACACCGGCTTTGGACAACTGTTTTTT
j_call: TRBJ2-5; v_call: TRBV6-2/TRBV6-3; d_call: TRBD2; clone_size: .; cdr3_aa: CASTYSGGRETQYF; cdr3_nt: TGTGCCAGCACCTACTCGGGGGGGCGGGAGACCCAGTACTTC
j_call: TRBJ1-6; v_call: TRBV5-1; d_call: .; clone_size: .; cdr3_aa: CASSSGQLYSPLHF; cdr3_nt: TGCGCCAGCAGCTCTGGACAGCTATATTCACCCCTCCACTTT
j_call: TRBJ2-7; v_call: TRBV18; d_call: TRBD1; clone_size: .; cdr3_aa: CASSRLTGTAAYEQYF; cdr3_nt: TGTGCCAGCTCTCGTCTGACCGGGACAGCCGCCTACGAGCAGTACTTC
j_call: TRBJ2-1; v_call: TRBV4-1; d_call: TRBD2; clone_size: .; cdr3_aa: CASSPREAGSYNEQFF; cdr3_nt: TGCGCCAGCAGCCCACGGGAAGCGGGGTCTTACAATGAGCAGTTCTTC
j_call: TRBJ1-1; v_call: TRBV25-1; d_call: .; clone_size: few; cdr3_aa: CASSDSLMAFF; cdr3_nt: TGTGCCAGCAGTGACTCACTCATGGCTTTCTTT
j_call: TRBJ1-4; v_call: TRBV10-3; d_call: .; clone_size: few; cdr3_aa: CAISESGVPNEKLFF; cdr3_nt: TGTGCCATCAGTGAGTCAGGGGTTCCTAATGAAAAACTGTTTTTT
j_call: TRBJ1-6; v_call: TRBV6-5; d_call: TRBD1; clone_size: .; cdr3_aa: CASIRGGQNNSPLHF; cdr3_nt: TGTGCCAGCATTAGAGGGGGACAGAATAATTCACCCCTCCACTTT
j_call: TRBJ1-4; v_call: TRBV10-3; d_call: TRBD1; clone_size: .; cdr3_aa: CAISGETGSLGKLFF; cdr3_nt: TGTGCCATCAGTGGGGAGACAGGGTCCCTGGGAAAACTGTTTTTT
j_call: TRBJ1-2; v_call: TRBV19; d_call: .; clone_size: .; cdr3_aa: CASIRTADLGYGYTF; cdr3_nt: TGTGCCAGTATTCGGACAGCCGACTTAGGGTATGGCTACACCTTC
j_call: TRBJ1-1; v_call: TRBV28; d_call: TRBD1; clone_size: .; cdr3_aa: CASRGTGSFPEAFF; cdr3_nt: TGTGCCAGCAGGGGGACAGGGAGTTTCCCTGAAGCTTTCTTT
j_call: TRBJ1-3; v_call: TRBV5-5; d_call: .; clone_size: .; cdr3_aa: CASSVDTGNTIYF; cdr3_nt: TGTGCCAGCAGCGTCGACACTGGAAACACCATATATTTT
j_call: TRBJ2-3; v_call: TRBV6-5; d_call: TRBD1; clone_size: .; cdr3_aa: CASKGTTGSTDTQYF; cdr3_nt: TGTGCCAGCAAGGGAACGACAGGGAGCACAGATACGCAGTATTTT
j_call: TRBJ2-7; v_call: TRBV21-1; d_call: .; clone_size: .; cdr3_aa: CASSKWRTSGGPSSYEQYF; cdr3_nt: TGTGCCAGCAGCAAATGGCGCACTAGCGGGGGGCCATCCTCCTACGAGCAGTACTTC
j_call: TRBJ1-2; v_call: TRBV10-3; d_call: TRBD1; clone_size: .; cdr3_aa: CAITQGTVYGYTF; cdr3_nt: TGTGCCATCACCCAAGGGACAGTCTATGGCTACACCTTC
j_call: TRBJ2-3; v_call: TRBV5-4; d_call: .; clone_size: .; cdr3_aa: CASSLSGGFTDTQYF; cdr3_nt: TGTGCCAGCAGCTTGTCTGGGGGTTTCACAGATACGCAGTATTTT
j_call: TRBJ1-1; v_call: TRBV27; d_call: .; clone_size: .; cdr3_aa: CASSSWDYLSNTEAFF; cdr3_nt: TGTGCCAGCAGTTCATGGGATTATCTATCCAACACTGAAGCTTTCTTT
j_call: TRBJ2-2; v_call: TRBV4-1; d_call: .; clone_size: .; cdr3_aa: CASSPGGFGALGRELFF; cdr3_nt: TGCGCCAGCAGCCCAGGCGGGTTCGGGGCCCTGGGCCGGGAGCTGTTTTTT
j_call: TRBJ1-6; v_call: TRBV6-5; d_call: .; clone_size: .; cdr3_aa: CASTLTGKDSPLHF; cdr3_nt: TGTGCCAGCACCCTTACAGGGAAGGACTCACCCCTCCACTTT
j_call: TRBJ2-2; v_call: TRBV18; d_call: .; clone_size: .; cdr3_aa: CASSGVPGELFF; cdr3_nt: TGTGCCAGCTCCGGGGTTCCCGGGGAGCTGTTTTTT
j_call: TRBJ2-1; v_call: TRBV4-1; d_call: .; clone_size: .; cdr3_aa: CASRPLAGEQFF; cdr3_nt: TGCGCCAGCAGGCCGTTAGCAGGGGAGCAGTTCTTC
j_call: TRBJ1-5; v_call: TRBV6-5; d_call: .; clone_size: once; cdr3_aa: CASSYSIQAGQPQHF; cdr3_nt: TGTGCCAGCAGTTACTCGATTCAAGCAGGTCAGCCCCAGCATTTT
j_call: TRBJ2-7; v_call: TRBV29-1; d_call: TRBD2; clone_size: few; cdr3_aa: CSVDTGTSGGRQYF; cdr3_nt: TGCAGCGTCGACACCGGGACTAGCGGGGGAAGGCAGTACTTC
j_call: TRBJ1-6; v_call: TRBV3-1/TRBV3-2; d_call: .; clone_size: .; cdr3_aa: CASSQDLPPLHF; cdr3_nt: TGTGCCAGCAGCCAAGACCTTCCACCCCTCCACTTT
j_call: TRBJ2-7; v_call: TRBV18; d_call: TRBD1; clone_size: few; cdr3_aa: CASSPTGVGEQYF; cdr3_nt: TGTGCCAGCTCACCTACAGGGGTGGGTGAGCAGTACTTC
j_call: TRBJ2-7; v_call: TRBV1; d_call: .; clone_size: .; cdr3_aa: CTSSQDFSSYEQYF; cdr3_nt: TGCACCAGCAGCCAAGATTTTAGCTCCTACGAGCAGTACTTC
j_call: TRBJ1-2; v_call: TRBV7-9; d_call: .; clone_size: few; cdr3_aa: CASSLIVRGNGYTF; cdr3_nt: TGTGCCAGCAGCTTAATCGTCCGGGGCAATGGCTACACCTTC
j_call: TRBJ2-1; v_call: TRBV10-1; d_call: .; clone_size: few; cdr3_aa: CASSESGGVAEQFF; cdr3_nt: TGCGCCAGCAGTGAGTCGGGCGGGGTCGCTGAGCAGTTCTTC
j_call: TRBJ2-7; v_call: TRBV29-1; d_call: .; clone_size: .; cdr3_aa: CSAGPQGGHEQYF; cdr3_nt: TGCAGCGCAGGGCCCCAGGGGGGGCACGAGCAGTACTTC
j_call: TRBJ1-1; v_call: TRBV5-1; d_call: .; clone_size: .; cdr3_aa: CASSLLTENTEAFF; cdr3_nt: TGCGCCAGCAGCTTGTTGACAGAGAACACTGAAGCTTTCTTT
j_call: TRBJ1-1; v_call: TRBV7-8; d_call: .; clone_size: few; cdr3_aa: CASSLGTANTEAFF; cdr3_nt: TGTGCCAGCAGCTTAGGGACAGCGAACACTGAAGCTTTCTTT